Given below is one T cell receptor (beta chain) in context. The target antigen is unknown. Assay used: immunoSEQ multiplex PCR; TCRdb lists only in-frame clones, some missing. The sample shows about 88,000 clones, around 93% of them seen only once. This entry is derived from a study of graft-versus-host responses after intestinal transplantation. General observations from the study: When patients had graft-donor T cell macrochimerism, their allografts held high graft-versus-host to host-versus-graft clonal ratios. Levels of circulating GvH clones at their peak were associated with early post-transplant HvG declines.

The germline V gene encodes CDR1 MGHRA and CDR2 YSYEKL. The V end lost 4 bases, the J end lost 7 bases, and 11 bases lay between the germline ends. CDR3 length: 13 residues. The chain links TRBV4-1 to TRBJ1-5; D is possibly TRBD1 (5 bases). This receptor was taken from a human donor who was the organ donor for an intestinal transplant. Sequencing was performed on unstimulated CD4+ T cells sorted from spleen or lymph node cells, taken before transplant. CDR3 amino acids: CASSRSQGQPQHF. The CDR3 nucleotides read TGCGCCAGCAGCCGGAGCCAGGGCCAGCCCCAGCATTTT.